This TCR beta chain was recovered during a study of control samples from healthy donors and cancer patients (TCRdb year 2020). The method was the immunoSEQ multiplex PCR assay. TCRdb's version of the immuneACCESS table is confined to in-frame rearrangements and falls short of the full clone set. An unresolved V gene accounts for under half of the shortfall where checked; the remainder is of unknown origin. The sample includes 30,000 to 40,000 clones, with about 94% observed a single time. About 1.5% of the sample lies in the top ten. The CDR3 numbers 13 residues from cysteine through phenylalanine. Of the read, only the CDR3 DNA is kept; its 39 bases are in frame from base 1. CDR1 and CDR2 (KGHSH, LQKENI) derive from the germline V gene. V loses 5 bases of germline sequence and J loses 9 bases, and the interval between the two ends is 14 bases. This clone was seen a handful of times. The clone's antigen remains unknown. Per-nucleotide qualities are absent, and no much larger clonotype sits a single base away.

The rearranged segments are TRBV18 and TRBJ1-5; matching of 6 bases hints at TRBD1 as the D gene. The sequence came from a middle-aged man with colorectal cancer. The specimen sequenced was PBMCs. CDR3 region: CASSEPSTGPQHF. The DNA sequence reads TGTGCCAGCTCAGAGCCTTCGACAGGGCCCCAGCATTTT. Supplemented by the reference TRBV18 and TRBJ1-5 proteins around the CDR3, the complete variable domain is NAGVMQNPRHLVRRRGQEARLRCSPMKGHSHVYWYRQLPEEGLKFMVYLQKENIIDESGMPKERFSAEFPKEGPSILRIQQVVRGDSAAYFCASSEPSTGPQHFGDGTRLSIL.